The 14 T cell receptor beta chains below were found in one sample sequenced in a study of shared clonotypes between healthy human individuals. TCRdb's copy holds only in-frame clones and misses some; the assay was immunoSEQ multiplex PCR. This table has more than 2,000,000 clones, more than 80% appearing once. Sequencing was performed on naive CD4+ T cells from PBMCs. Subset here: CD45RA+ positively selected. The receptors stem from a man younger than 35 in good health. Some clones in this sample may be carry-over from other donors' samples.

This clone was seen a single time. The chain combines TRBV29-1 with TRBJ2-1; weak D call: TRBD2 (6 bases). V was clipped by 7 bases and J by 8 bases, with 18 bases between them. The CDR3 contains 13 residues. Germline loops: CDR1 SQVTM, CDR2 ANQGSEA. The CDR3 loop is CSAGDSSFDEQFF. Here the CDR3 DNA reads TGCAGCGCCGGGGACTCGTCCTTCGATGAGCAGTTCTTC.

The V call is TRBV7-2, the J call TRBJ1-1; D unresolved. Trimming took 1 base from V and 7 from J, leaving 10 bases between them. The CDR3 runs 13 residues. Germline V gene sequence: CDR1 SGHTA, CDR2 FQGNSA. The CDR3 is CASSLGDGIEAFF. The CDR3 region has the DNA TGTGCCAGCAGCTTAGGTGACGGTATTGAAGCTTTCTTT.

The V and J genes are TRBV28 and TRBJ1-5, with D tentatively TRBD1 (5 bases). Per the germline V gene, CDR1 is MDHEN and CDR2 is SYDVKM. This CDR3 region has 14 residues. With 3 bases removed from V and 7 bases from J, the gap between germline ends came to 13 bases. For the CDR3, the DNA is TGTGCCAGCAGTTTGACAGCCTGGGACCAGCCCCAGCATTTT. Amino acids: CASSLTAWDQPQHF.

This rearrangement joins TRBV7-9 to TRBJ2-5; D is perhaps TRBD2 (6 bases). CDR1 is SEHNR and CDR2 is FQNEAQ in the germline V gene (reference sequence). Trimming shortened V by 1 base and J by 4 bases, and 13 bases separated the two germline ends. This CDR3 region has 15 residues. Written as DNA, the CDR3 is TGTGCCAGCAGCTTAGGGGCAGGGAGGACAGAGACCCAGTACTTC. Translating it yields CASSLGAGRTETQYF.

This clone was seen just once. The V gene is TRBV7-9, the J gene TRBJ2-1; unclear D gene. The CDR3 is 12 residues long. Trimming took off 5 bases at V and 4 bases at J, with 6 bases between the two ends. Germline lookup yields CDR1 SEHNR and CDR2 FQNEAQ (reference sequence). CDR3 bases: TGTGCCAGCAGCGTGGATTACAATGAGCAGTTCTTC. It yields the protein CASSVDYNEQFF.

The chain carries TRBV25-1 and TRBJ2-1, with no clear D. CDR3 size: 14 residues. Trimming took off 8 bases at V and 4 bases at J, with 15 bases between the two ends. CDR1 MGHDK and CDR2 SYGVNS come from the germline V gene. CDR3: CASGGTLTYNEQFF. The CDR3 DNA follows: TGTGCCAGCGGCGGAACACTCACGTACAATGAGCAGTTCTTC.

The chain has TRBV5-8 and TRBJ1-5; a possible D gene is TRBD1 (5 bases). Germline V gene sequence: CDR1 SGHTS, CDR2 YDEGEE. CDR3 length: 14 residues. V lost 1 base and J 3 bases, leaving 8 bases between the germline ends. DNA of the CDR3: TGTGCCAGCAGCTTGAGGGGAGACAATCAGCCCCAGCATTTT. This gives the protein CASSLRGDNQPQHF.

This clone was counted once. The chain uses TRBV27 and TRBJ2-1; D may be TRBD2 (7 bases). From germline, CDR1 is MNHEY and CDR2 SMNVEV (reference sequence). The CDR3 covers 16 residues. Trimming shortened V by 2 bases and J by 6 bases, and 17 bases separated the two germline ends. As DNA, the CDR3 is TGTGCCAGCAGTTTAAGGGGGGACTACCTTGTCAATGAGCAGTTCTTC. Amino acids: CASSLRGDYLVNEQFF.

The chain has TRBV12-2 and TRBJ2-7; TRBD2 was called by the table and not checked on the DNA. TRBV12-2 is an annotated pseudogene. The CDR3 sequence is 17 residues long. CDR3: CASRLPAHPGGSCEQYF. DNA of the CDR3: TGTGCAAGTCGCTTACCCGCCCATCCAGGAGGTTCCTGCGAGCAGTACTTC.

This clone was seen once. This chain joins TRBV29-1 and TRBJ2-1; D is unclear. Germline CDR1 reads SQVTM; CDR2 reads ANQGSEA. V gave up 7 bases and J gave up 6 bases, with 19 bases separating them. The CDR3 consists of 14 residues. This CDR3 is CSAIPVPAGNEQFF. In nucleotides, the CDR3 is TGCAGCGCCATACCGGTCCCGGCCGGCAATGAGCAGTTCTTC.

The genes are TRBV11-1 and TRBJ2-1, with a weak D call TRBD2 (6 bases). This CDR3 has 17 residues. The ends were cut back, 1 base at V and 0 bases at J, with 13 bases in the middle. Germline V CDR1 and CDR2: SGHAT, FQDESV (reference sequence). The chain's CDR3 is CASSLEWLASSYNEQFF. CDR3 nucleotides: TGTGCCAGCAGCTTAGAATGGCTAGCGAGCTCCTACAATGAGCAGTTCTTC.

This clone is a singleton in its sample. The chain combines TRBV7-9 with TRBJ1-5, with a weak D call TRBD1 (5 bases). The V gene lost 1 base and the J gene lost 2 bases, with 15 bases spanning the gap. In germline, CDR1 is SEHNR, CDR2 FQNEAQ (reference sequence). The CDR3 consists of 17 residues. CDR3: CASSLGPWGTGNQPQHF. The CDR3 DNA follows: TGTGCCAGCAGCTTAGGACCGTGGGGGACGGGCAATCAGCCCCAGCATTTT.

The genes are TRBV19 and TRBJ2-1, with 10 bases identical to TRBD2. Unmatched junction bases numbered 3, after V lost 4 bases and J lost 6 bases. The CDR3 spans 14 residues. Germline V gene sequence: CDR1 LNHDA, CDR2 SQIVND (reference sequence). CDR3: CASSRTSGINEQFF. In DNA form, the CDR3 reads TGTGCCAGTAGTAGGACTAGCGGTATCAATGAGCAGTTCTTC.

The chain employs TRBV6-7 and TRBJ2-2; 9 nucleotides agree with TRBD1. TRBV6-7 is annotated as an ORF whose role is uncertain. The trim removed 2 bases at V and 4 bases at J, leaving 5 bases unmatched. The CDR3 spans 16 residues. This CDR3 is CASSYTPTGGTGELFF. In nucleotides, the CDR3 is TGTGCCAGCAGTTACACCCCGACAGGGGGCACCGGGGAGCTGTTTTTT.